This T cell receptor beta chain is from a study of blood T cell repertoires in COVID-19. Study in general: Nucleic acid was either cDNA or gDNA, and it came from T cells, B-cell-depleted T cells, or PBMCs.

Authors' processing steps: Amplifying reference gene primers gave estimates of nucleated cell counts. Method: immunoSEQ multiplex PCR; TCRdb's copy keeps in-frame clones and lacks some. That table is the source of V, J and clone size, and D and trimming were worked out from the DNA. The table has approximately 200,000 clones, around 87% seen once. The CDR3 runs 15 residues. Looked up from germline, CDR1 is LGHDT and CDR2 is YNNKEL (reference sequence). The V end was cut by 0 bases, the J end by 6 bases, with 9 bases between. The chain has TRBV3-1 (or the pseudogene TRBV3-2) and TRBJ1-6; D gene unclear. This clonotype was obtained from a woman in her twenties or thirties with active or convalescent COVID-19. The material sequenced was peripheral blood. The CDR3 DNA follows: TGTGCCAGCAGCCAAGATTCGAGAAGTAATTCACCCCTCCACTTT. Protein sequence: CASSQDSRSNSPLHF.